These 32 T cell receptor beta chains were all obtained from the same sample, sequenced in a study of vaccination effects on CD4 cells after COVID-19. Subsequent to a culture period of 10 to 11 days, CD4+ T cells were isolated. These receptors are not linked to any known antigen. The data were produced by immunoSEQ multiplex PCR, yet TCRdb's version contains in-frame clones alone and is incomplete. Of under 40,000 clones detected, approximately 70% appear once; the ten largest clones hold about 3.8%. The sequences come from CD4+ T cells from PBMCs cultured without peptide, collected before COVID-19 vaccination. These receptors all stem from a human donor who received a COVID-19 vaccine.

The chain uses TRBV6-2 or TRBV6-3 and TRBJ2-6, with 8 bases matching TRBD1. The V segment lost 5 bases and the J segment 2 bases; nucleotides outside the gene matches: 2. Germline CDR1 reads MNHEY; CDR2 reads SVGEGT. The CDR3 is made up of 15 amino acids. In DNA form, the CDR3 reads TGTGCCAGCAGTCCAGGGGGCGCTGGGGCCAACGTCCTGACTTTC. Its translation is CASSPGGAGANVLTF.

The V gene is TRBV6-5, the J gene TRBJ2-2, with 8 bases fitting TRBD2. V lost 7 bases to trimming and J lost 6 bases; unmatched junction nucleotides: 7. Germline loops: CDR1 MNHEY, CDR2 SVGAGI. The length of the CDR3 is 14 residues. The chain's CDR3 is CASNGVAGSGELFF. CDR3 in DNA: TGTGCCAGCAACGGAGTAGCGGGATCCGGGGAGCTGTTTTTT.

The V and J genes are TRBV20-1 and TRBJ2-7, with TRBD2 matching 11 bases. Germline V gives CDR1 DFQATT, CDR2 SNEGSKA (reference sequence). The V gene end was trimmed by 3 bases and the J gene end by 6 bases; junction bases not matched to a gene: 7. The CDR3 length is 14 residues. This CDR3 reads CSASSTLAGVEQYF. CDR3 coding DNA: TGCAGTGCTAGTTCTACACTAGCGGGAGTCGAGCAGTACTTC.

V is TRBV5-5 and J is TRBJ1-5; D call uncertain. This CDR3 has 15 residues. The V and J ends lost 0 bases and 3 bases respectively, with 10 bases between them. Germline values: CDR1 SGHKS, CDR2 YYEKEE (reference sequence). CDR3 sequence (DNA): TGTGCCAGCAGCTTGGGGGTCGGGAACAATCAGCCCCAGCATTTT. As protein: CASSLGVGNNQPQHF.

In DNA, the CDR3 is TGCAGTGTATCCCATGACTATACGCAGTATTTT. This translates into CSVSHDYTQYF. The chain uses TRBV20-1 and TRBJ2-3; D is uncertain. The CDR3 covers 11 residues. CDR1 and CDR2 (germline): DFQATT, SNEGSKA (reference sequence). The germline V and J ends were trimmed by 7 bases and 7 bases, with 12 bases remaining between them.

This chain links TRBV18 with TRBJ1-2, with 10 nucleotides matching TRBD1. CDR1 and CDR2 (germline): KGHSH, LQKENI. The junction had 2 bases not matched to a gene; V was cut back by 1 base and J by 6 bases. This CDR3 is 14 amino acids long. CDR3 region: CASSPRDRGDGYTF. In nucleotides, the CDR3 is TGTGCCAGCTCACCACGGGACAGGGGCGATGGCTACACCTTC. Looking up the rest from reference TRBV18 and TRBJ1-2 gives the full variable domain: NAGVMQNPRHLVRRRGQEARLRCSPMKGHSHVYWYRQLPEEGLKFMVYLQKENIIDESGMPKERFSAEFPKEGPSILRIQQVVRGDSAAYFCASSPRDRGDGYTFGSGTRLTVV.

This clone is a singleton in its sample. The chain employs TRBV30 and TRBJ2-7; 8 bases match TRBD2. The V and J ends lost 0 bases and 3 bases, in that order; junction bases with no gene match: 7. The CDR3 has 15 residues. Germline CDR1 is GTSNPN and CDR2 is SVGIG (reference sequence). In DNA, the CDR3 is TGTGCCTGGAGTGTACTCTCGGGGGGGGGCTACGAGCAGTACTTC. It yields the protein CAWSVLSGGGYEQYF.

The CDR3 DNA follows: TGTGCCAGCACGCGTAGGGACATGACCTTTAACTATGGCTACACCTTC. This gives the protein CASTRRDMTFNYGYTF. This rearrangement joins TRBV6-6 to TRBJ1-2; D may be TRBD1 (6 bases). From germline, CDR1 is MNHNY and CDR2 SVGAGI (reference sequence). V was clipped by 7 bases and J by 1 base, with 19 bases between them. The CDR3 contains 16 residues.

The chain joins TRBV27 to TRBJ1-2; D not certain. The V gene lost 3 bases and the J gene lost 4 bases, with 9 bases spanning the gap. This CDR3 region has 13 residues. Germline CDR1 and CDR2: MNHEY and SMNVEV (reference sequence). This chain's CDR3 is CASSFTVGYGYTF. In DNA, the CDR3 is TGTGCCAGCAGTTTCACAGTTGGCTATGGCTACACCTTC.

This chain uses TRBV4-1 with TRBJ2-1; TRBD2 agrees at 12 bases. Germline-derived CDR1 and CDR2 are MGHRA and YSYEKL. The CDR3 contains 17 residues. V dropped 0 bases and J dropped 4; count of bases not matched to a gene: 4. The CDR3 DNA reads as TGCGCCAGCAGCCAAGAGGCCCTAGCGGGAGGGTACAATGAGCAGTTCTTC. It encodes CASSQEALAGGYNEQFF.

The chain recombines TRBV27 with TRBJ2-6; D is unclear. CDR1 and CDR2 (germline): MNHEY, SMNVEV (reference sequence). The CDR3 has 17 amino acids. V dropped 5 bases and J dropped 0 bases, with 14 bases sitting between them. The CDR3 nucleotides are TGTGCCAGCAGTCGGTGGGCCTCCTCCTCTGGGGCCAACGTCCTGACTTTC. Translation gives CASSRWASSSGANVLTF. Full variable domain (remainder filled in from reference TRBV27 and TRBJ2-6): EAQVTQNPRYLITVTGKKLTVTCSQNMNHEYMSWYRQDPGLGLRQIYYSMNVEVTDKGDVPEGYKVSRKEKRNFPLILESPSPNQTSLYFCASSRWASSSGANVLTFGAGSRLTVL.

This rearrangement joins TRBV3-1 (or the pseudogene TRBV3-2) to TRBJ1-5; D remains unclear. Germline loops: CDR1 LGHDT, CDR2 YNNKEL (reference sequence). Trimming removed 2 bases from V and 7 bases from J, with 15 bases in between. The CDR3 is 15 amino acids. CDR3 residues: CASSQTLARGQPQHF. The CDR3 coding sequence is TGTGCCAGCAGCCAAACCCTGGCCCGTGGGCAGCCCCAGCATTTT.

The chain couples TRBV19 to TRBJ1-2; 10 bases map to TRBD1. From germline, CDR1 is LNHDA and CDR2 SQIVND (reference sequence). Trimming cost V 4 bases and J 0 bases; bases outside gene matches: 8. This CDR3 has 17 residues. CDR3 sequence: CASSTPGQGRANYGYTF. In DNA form, the CDR3 reads TGTGCCAGTAGTACACCGGGACAGGGGCGAGCTAACTATGGCTACACCTTC.

The chain links TRBV7-6 to TRBJ2-5; 9 nucleotides match TRBD1. Germline trimming cut 1 base from V and 4 bases from J; bases unmatched to any gene: 7. CDR3 length: 16 amino acids. Germline CDR1 is SGHVS and CDR2 is FNYEAQ. The CDR3 sequence: CASSLVGTGRGETQYF. The CDR3 region has the DNA TGTGCCAGCAGCTTAGTAGGGACAGGGAGGGGAGAGACCCAGTACTTC.

Concerning this clone: This specimen includes other DNA sequences encoding the same CDR3. The chain combines TRBV2 with TRBJ2-7; 8 nucleotides line up with TRBD1. The CDR3 loop spans 13 amino acids. J was trimmed by 2 bases and V by 6 bases; bases with no gene match: 3. Germline V CDR1 and CDR2: SNHLY, FYNNEI. The chain's CDR3 is CASRTGDTYEQYF. CDR3 in DNA: TGTGCCAGCAGGACAGGGGACACCTACGAGCAGTACTTC.

The sample holds a few counts of this clone. V and J are TRBV12-3 or TRBV12-4 and TRBJ2-1, with D hard to call. This CDR3 is built from 11 residues. The V end lost 6 bases, the J end lost 8 bases, and 8 bases lay between the germline ends. The CDR3 protein is CASRRSDEQFF. The CDR3 region has the DNA TGTGCCAGCAGGCGGAGCGATGAGCAGTTCTTC.

The rearrangement joins TRBV5-1 to TRBJ1-1; the match to TRBD1 covers 8 bases. CDR1 and CDR2 (germline): SGHRS, YFSETQ. The CDR3 contains 15 residues. The J segment lost 1 base and the V segment lost 4 bases, leaving 6 bases of the junction unmatched. CDR3 nucleotide sequence: TGCGCCAGCAGCCGGGCCGGGACAGGGAACACTGAAGCTTTCTTT. As protein: CASSRAGTGNTEAFF.

The V and J genes are TRBV3-1 (or the pseudogene TRBV3-2) and TRBJ2-7, with D possibly being TRBD2 (5 bases). V was trimmed by 6 bases and J by 0 bases, leaving 15 bases between them. CDR1 and CDR2 (germline): LGHDT, YNNKEL (reference sequence). CDR3 size: 15 residues. The DNA of the CDR3 is TGTGCCAGCAGGAAAGGAGGCACAAACTCCTACGAGCAGTACTTC. As protein: CASRKGGTNSYEQYF.

In this sample, this clone turned up a few times. CDR3: CASSEGQGLARVFF. The DNA for the CDR3 is TGTGCCAGTAGTGAGGGGCAGGGGCTCGCGAGGGTGTTTTTT. V gene TRBV19 combines with J gene TRBJ2-2; tentatively, D is TRBD1 (6 bases). CDR1 and CDR2 from the germline V gene are LNHDA and SQIVND (reference sequence). The ends were cut back, 5 bases at V and 15 bases at J, with 22 bases in the middle. The CDR3 spans 14 residues.

The chain employs TRBV7-2 and TRBJ1-5; D might be TRBD1 (6 bases). With 0 bases removed from V and 4 bases from J, the gap between germline ends came to 10 bases. The germline gives CDR1 SGHTA, CDR2 FQGNSA. The CDR3 spans 15 residues. The CDR3 region is CASSLAAGTNQPQHF. Written as DNA, the CDR3 is TGTGCCAGCAGCTTAGCGGCAGGGACAAATCAGCCCCAGCATTTT.

This clone was seen a few times. The chain uses TRBV12-3 or TRBV12-4 and TRBJ1-6; no definite D call. The V gene lost 4 bases and the J gene lost 7 bases, with 8 bases spanning the gap. The CDR3 sequence is 13 residues long. The CDR3 DNA is TGTGCCAGCAGTTCCCGAGAGAATTCACCCCTCCACTTT. It encodes CASSSRENSPLHF.

V gene TRBV27 combines with J gene TRBJ1-1; D unresolved. There are 15 residues in the CDR3. Per germline, CDR1 MNHEY and CDR2 SMNVEV (reference sequence). Trimming took off 0 bases at V and 7 bases at J, with 15 bases between the two ends. The CDR3 reads CASSLSWGGSIEAFF. The CDR3 DNA is TGTGCCAGCAGTTTATCGTGGGGAGGGAGCATTGAAGCTTTCTTT.

This clone was detected a few times. V gene TRBV18 combines with J gene TRBJ2-1, with 9 bases identical to TRBD2. Trimming removed 0 bases from V and 10 bases from J; junction bases left unmatched: 10. CDR3 size: 16 residues. CDR1 and CDR2 from the germline V gene are KGHSH and LQKENI. CDR3 sequence (DNA): TGTGCCAGCTCACCACCGGCGGGGGGGGCCTATGGCGAGCAGTTCTTC. Protein product: CASSPPAGGAYGEQFF.

The table lists this clone with a few counts. The J gene is TRBJ1-1, the V gene TRBV5-1; TRBD1 is a possible D gene (6 bases). Germline-derived CDR1 and CDR2 are SGHRS and YFSETQ. The CDR3 length is 13 residues. Trimming cost V 4 bases and J 2 bases, with 9 bases left between them. CDR3: CASSLRGNTEAFF. The DNA for the CDR3 is TGCGCCAGCAGCCTCAGGGGAAACACTGAAGCTTTCTTT.

V is TRBV4-1 and J is TRBJ2-3; TRBD2 aligns across 11 bases. This CDR3 contains 19 residues. V shed 0 bases, J shed 0 bases, and the junction held 8 bases outside the gene matches. CDR1 is MGHRA and CDR2 is YSYEKL in the germline V gene. CDR3 nucleotide sequence: TGCGCCAGCAGCCAAGATCGGACTAGCGGGTGGGGAAGCACAGATACGCAGTATTTT. It specifies CASSQDRTSGWGSTDTQYF.

The chain couples TRBV5-1 to TRBJ2-5; 10 bases align to TRBD2. The V gene's germline CDR1 is SGHRS and CDR2 YFSETQ. The V segment lost 0 bases and the J segment 3 bases; nucleotides outside the gene matches: 8. This CDR3 spans 17 amino acids. CDR3 protein: CASSLVLAGGPEETQYF. CDR3 in DNA: TGCGCCAGCAGCTTGGTATTAGCGGGGGGTCCGGAAGAGACCCAGTACTTC.

The chain has TRBV6-6 and TRBJ1-3; D is unclear. This CDR3 has 18 residues. The V and J ends lost 5 bases and 0 bases respectively, with 20 bases between them. The germline V gene has CDR1 MNHNY and CDR2 SVGAGI (reference sequence). This CDR3 is CASSPTFLRASSGNTIYF. CDR3 coding DNA: TGTGCCAGCAGTCCCACCTTCTTGAGGGCATCCTCTGGAAACACCATATATTTT.

The chain employs TRBV5-8 and TRBJ1-1; possibly TRBD1 for D (5 bases). CDR1 SGHTS and CDR2 YDEGEE come from the germline V gene. Between the trimmed V and J ends, which lost 0 bases and 4 bases, there was a span of 19 bases. This CDR3 has 17 residues. The CDR3 nucleotides read TGTGCCAGCAGCTTGGTAATACAGGCGTCGCGAGGCACTGAAGCTTTCTTT. It is translated as CASSLVIQASRGTEAFF.

The chain has TRBV2 and TRBJ1-5; D is perhaps TRBD1 (5 bases). From germline, CDR1 is SNHLY and CDR2 FYNNEI. V gave up 6 bases and J gave up 2 bases, with 11 bases separating them. This CDR3 is built from 14 residues. The CDR3 DNA reads TGTGCCAGCAGAGGCGCGGGGGGCAATCAGCCCCAGCATTTT. Protein: CASRGAGGNQPQHF. Full variable domain (remainder filled in from reference TRBV2 and TRBJ1-5): EPEVTQTPSHQVTQMGQEVILRCVPISNHLYFYWYRQILGQKVEFLVSFYNNEISEKSEIFDDQFSVERPDGSNFTLKIRSTKLEDSAMYFCASRGAGGNQPQHFGDGTRLSIL.

In its sample, this clone was seen a few times. The genes are TRBV10-1 and TRBJ2-2, with D maybe TRBD1 (6 bases). The CDR3 has 14 amino acids. Trimming left V 9 bases short and J 5 bases short, with 16 bases between. Germline CDR1 WNHNN, CDR2 SYGVQD (reference sequence). The CDR3, as DNA: TGCGCCAGAAACTCAGGGGCCCCGACCGGGGAGCTGTTTTTT. It codes for CARNSGAPTGELFF.

This clone came up once. This chain links TRBV5-1 with TRBJ2-5; perhaps TRBD1 as D (6 bases). CDR3 size: 13 residues. V lost 4 bases, J lost 4 bases, and 11 bases lay in between. Germline values: CDR1 SGHRS, CDR2 YFSETQ. The DNA for the CDR3 is TGCGCCAGCAGCCCAACAGGGTTAGAGACCCAGTACTTC. The encoded protein is CASSPTGLETQYF.

The CDR3 protein is CASSRNSGSSPYNEQFF. CDR3 in DNA: TGTGCCAGCAGCAGAAATAGCGGGAGTTCCCCCTACAATGAGCAGTTCTTC. The V call is TRBV21-1, the J call TRBJ2-1; the table names TRBD2, a call not compared with the DNA. TRBV21-1 is a pseudogene segment. This CDR3 is built from 17 residues.